A single sample gave rise to the 11 T cell receptor beta chains below, sequenced in a study of cytomegalovirus exposure and HLA in healthy donors. Primers: 60 Vbeta forward and 13 Jbeta reverse. Data came from immunoSEQ multiplex PCR; TCRdb stores just in-frame clones and leaves some out. The sample lists over 150,000 clones; 77% were seen once. Sequenced: PBMCs. The receptor set was obtained from a woman aged 60-75 years in good health and CMV-seropositive.

The rearrangement links TRBV5-1 to TRBJ2-7, with D perhaps matching TRBD2 (5 bases). V was shortened by 1 base and J by 6 bases, with 8 bases between the two germline ends. The CDR3 extends over 12 amino acids. In germline, CDR1 is SGHRS, CDR2 YFSETQ. The CDR3 protein is CASSLLRAEQYF. The CDR3 nucleotides are TGCGCCAGCAGCTTGTTGAGGGCCGAGCAGTACTTC.

A single count supports this clone. The chain employs TRBV5-4 and TRBJ1-1; D gene unclear. Germline V gives CDR1 SGHNT, CDR2 YYREEE (reference sequence). This CDR3 is 15 amino acids long. V was shortened by 5 bases and J by 0 bases, with 14 bases between the two germline ends. DNA of the CDR3: TGTGCCAGCAGGAGAGAGGCTCAAATGAACACTGAAGCTTTCTTT. This encodes CASRREAQMNTEAFF.

This chain connects TRBV4-3 to TRBJ1-3, with unresolved D. The CDR3 covers 16 residues. Germline CDR1 and CDR2: LGHNA and YSLEER. Deletions cut 0 bases from V and 0 bases from J, with 9 bases between. This CDR3 reads CASSQDLNSSGNTIYF. CDR3 coding DNA: TGCGCCAGCAGCCAAGATCTTAACAGCTCTGGAAACACCATATATTTT.

This chain uses TRBV6-1 with TRBJ2-7; 10 nucleotides line up with TRBD1. The CDR3 runs to 15 residues. V lost 6 bases to trimming and J lost 1 base; unmatched junction nucleotides: 6. CDR1 and CDR2 (germline): MNHNS, SASEGT. This CDR3 is CASRRDRGQSYEQYF. For the CDR3, the DNA is TGTGCCAGCAGGAGAGACAGGGGGCAATCCTACGAGCAGTACTTC.

The CDR3 here is CASSGTARREQYF. CDR3 DNA: TGTGCCAGCTCCGGGACAGCGCGACGCGAGCAGTACTTC. The chain recombines TRBV25-1 with TRBJ2-7, with TRBD1 matching over 7 bases. Trimming at V came to 8 bases and at J to 6 bases, leaving 10 bases not matched to a gene. CDR1 and CDR2 (germline): MGHDK, SYGVNS. This CDR3 has 13 residues.

The chain couples TRBV7-2 to TRBJ2-3, with 8 bases identical to TRBD1. This CDR3 is built from 15 residues. From germline, CDR1 is SGHTA and CDR2 FQGNSA. V trimming: 5 bases; J trimming: 0 bases; junction bases outside the gene matches: 4. The CDR3: CASSEGQGSTDTQYF. The CDR3 bases are TGTGCCAGCAGCGAAGGACAGGGTAGCACAGATACGCAGTATTTT.

This clone was observed a handful of times. The junction does not match germline at one end; this may be a read error. The CDR3 spells CSSSSLRGIGTGELFF. The CDR3, as DNA: TGTTCCAGCAGCTCTCTCAGGGGGATTGGCACCGGGGAGCTGTTTTTT. This chain links TRBV7-9 with TRBJ2-2; 7 positions agree with TRBD1. The CDR3 sequence is 16 residues long. Germline V lookup: CDR1 SEHNR, CDR2 FQNEAQ (reference sequence).

This clone turned up a few times. The chain employs TRBV30 and TRBJ1-1; the D gene is possibly TRBD1 (5 bases). Germline assignment: CDR1 GTSNPN and CDR2 SVGIG (reference sequence). V lost 8 bases and J 4 bases, leaving 14 bases between the germline ends. The CDR3 totals 12 residues. CDR3 amino acids: CATRGTSTEAFF. The CDR3 DNA reads TGTGCCACCCGGGGGACGAGCACTGAAGCTTTCTTT.

V is TRBV5-4 and J is TRBJ2-5, with D possibly matching TRBD1 (6 bases). The CDR3 length is 15 residues. Germline V gives CDR1 SGHNT, CDR2 YYREEE (reference sequence). Trimming took off 1 base at V and 4 bases at J, with 14 bases between the two ends. CDR3 sequence reads: CASSLFSTGRETQYF. CDR3 nucleotides: TGTGCCAGCAGCTTGTTCTCTACAGGGAGAGAGACCCAGTACTTC.

The chain combines TRBV29-1 with TRBJ1-1; D possibly corresponds to TRBD1 (6 bases). CDR3 length: 15 residues. Germline V gene sequence: CDR1 SQVTM, CDR2 ANQGSEA. V lost 4 bases and J lost 0, with 15 bases in between. CDR3: CSVGMGADMNTEAFF. The CDR3 DNA sequence: TGCAGCGTTGGAATGGGGGCAGATATGAACACTGAAGCTTTCTTT.

J is TRBJ2-3 and V is TRBV5-6; TRBD2 is a possible D gene (6 bases). The V end was cut by 6 bases, the J end by 3 bases, with 20 bases between. There are 16 residues in the CDR3. Germline V lookup: CDR1 SGHDT, CDR2 YYEEEE. CDR3 nucleotides: TGTGCCAGCACGGCGGACTATCGGGCAGGGACAGATACGCAGTATTTT. It codes for CASTADYRAGTDTQYF.